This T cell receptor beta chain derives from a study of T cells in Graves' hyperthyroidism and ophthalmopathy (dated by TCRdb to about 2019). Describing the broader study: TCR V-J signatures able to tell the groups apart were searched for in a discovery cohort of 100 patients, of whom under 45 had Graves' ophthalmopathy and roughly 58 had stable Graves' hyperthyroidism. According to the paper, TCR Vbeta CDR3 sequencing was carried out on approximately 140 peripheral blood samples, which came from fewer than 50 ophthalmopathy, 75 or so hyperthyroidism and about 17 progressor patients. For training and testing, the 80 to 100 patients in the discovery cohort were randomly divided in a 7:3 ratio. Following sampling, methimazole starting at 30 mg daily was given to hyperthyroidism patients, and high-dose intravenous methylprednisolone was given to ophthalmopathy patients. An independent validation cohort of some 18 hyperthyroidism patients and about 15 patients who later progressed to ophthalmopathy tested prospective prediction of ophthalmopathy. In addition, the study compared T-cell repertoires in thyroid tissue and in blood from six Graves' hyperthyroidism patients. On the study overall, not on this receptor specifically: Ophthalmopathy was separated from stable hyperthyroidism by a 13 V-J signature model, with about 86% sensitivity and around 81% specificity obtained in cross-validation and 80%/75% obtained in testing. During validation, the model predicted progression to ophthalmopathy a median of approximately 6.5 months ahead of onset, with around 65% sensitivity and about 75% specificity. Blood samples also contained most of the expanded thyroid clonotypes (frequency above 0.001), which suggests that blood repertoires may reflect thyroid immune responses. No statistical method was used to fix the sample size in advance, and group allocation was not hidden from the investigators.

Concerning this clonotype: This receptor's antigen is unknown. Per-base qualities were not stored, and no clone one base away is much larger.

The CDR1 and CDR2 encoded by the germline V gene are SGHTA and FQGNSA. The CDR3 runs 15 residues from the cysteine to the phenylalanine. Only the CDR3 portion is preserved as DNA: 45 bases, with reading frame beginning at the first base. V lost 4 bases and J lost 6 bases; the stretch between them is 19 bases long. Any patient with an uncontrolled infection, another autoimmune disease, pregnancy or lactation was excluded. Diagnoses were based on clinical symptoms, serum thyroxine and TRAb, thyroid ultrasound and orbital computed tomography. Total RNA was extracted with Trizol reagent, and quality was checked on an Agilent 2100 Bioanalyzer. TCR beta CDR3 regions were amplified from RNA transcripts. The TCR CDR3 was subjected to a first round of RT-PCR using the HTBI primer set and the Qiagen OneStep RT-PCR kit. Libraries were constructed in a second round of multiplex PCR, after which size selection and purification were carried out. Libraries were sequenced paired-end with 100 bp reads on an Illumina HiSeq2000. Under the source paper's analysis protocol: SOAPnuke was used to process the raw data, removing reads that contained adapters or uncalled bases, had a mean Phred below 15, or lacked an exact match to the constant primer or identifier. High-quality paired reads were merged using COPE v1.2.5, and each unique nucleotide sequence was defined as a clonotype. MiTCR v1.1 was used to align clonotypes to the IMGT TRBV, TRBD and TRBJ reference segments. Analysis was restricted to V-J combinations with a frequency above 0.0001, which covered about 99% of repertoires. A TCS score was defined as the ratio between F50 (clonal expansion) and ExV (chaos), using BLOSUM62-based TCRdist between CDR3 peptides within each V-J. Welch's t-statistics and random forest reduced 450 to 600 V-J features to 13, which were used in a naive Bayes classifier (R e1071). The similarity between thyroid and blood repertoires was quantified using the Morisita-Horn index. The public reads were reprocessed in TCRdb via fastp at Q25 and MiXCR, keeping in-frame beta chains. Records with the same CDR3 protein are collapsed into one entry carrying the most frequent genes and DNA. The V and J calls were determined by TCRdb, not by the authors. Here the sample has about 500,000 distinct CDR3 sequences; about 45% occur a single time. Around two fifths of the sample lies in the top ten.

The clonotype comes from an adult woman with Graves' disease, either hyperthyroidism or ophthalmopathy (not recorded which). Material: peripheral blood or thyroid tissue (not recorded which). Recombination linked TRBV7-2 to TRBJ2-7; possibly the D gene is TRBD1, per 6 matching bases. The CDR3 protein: CASSSNPGQIFEQYF. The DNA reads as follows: TGTGCCAGCAGCTCCAACCCCGGACAGATCTTCGAGCAGTACTTC.